This T cell receptor (beta chain) was sequenced in a study of regulatory T cells in long-lasting Graves disease (dated by TCRdb to the early 2020s). Describing the broader study: Patients with newly diagnosed Graves' disease had been on antithyroid drugs for under 3 months. TCR sequencing covered around 13 persistent and around 20 newly diagnosed Graves' disease patients, approximately 33 samples in total. The study was conducted in China and was registered as a clinical trial. This study used TCR sequencing and RNA sequencing of peripheral blood to compare persistent Graves' disease patients against newly diagnosed Graves' disease patients.

Study-level results and caveats: Persistent patients shared more public clonotypes among themselves (2,741) than newly diagnosed patients did (roughly 910). The authors noted that the small sample size was a limitation that may lower accuracy. Persistent Graves' disease patients showed lower TCR Shannon entropy and fewer highly expanded clones than newly diagnosed patients, suggesting clonal expansion. Sequencing and analysis were limited to the TCR beta chain. Persistent disease showed preferential use of TRBV28, TRBJ1-2 and TRBJ2-5, whereas newly diagnosed disease favored TRBV20-1 and TRBJ2-1. Because the primary lesion, thyroid tissue, could not be accessed, the study looked at peripheral blood alone.

This clonotype was found many times. No cognate antigen has been identified for it. No much larger clonotype is one base removed from it; base qualities were not supplied. This specimen's time point label, per the study, means: newly diagnosed GD, antithyroid drugs for less than 3 months. For both TCR sequencing and RNA sequencing, RNA was extracted from PBMCs using TRIzol. The diagnosis of Graves' disease followed American Thyroid Association guidelines. Patients were recruited from an endocrinology department in Xi'an, China. Each patient gave around 9.2 milliliters of peripheral blood, collected in an EDTA anticoagulant tube. Ficoll Paque Plus density gradient separation was used to isolate PBMCs, and no further T cell sorting was performed. RNA quality was checked with an Agilent 2100 Bioanalyzer and agarose gel, and concentration with a NanoDrop 2000. CDR3 length: 16 amino acids, cysteine to phenylalanine. This entry keeps only the CDR3 DNA: 48 bases, framed from base 1. Taken from the germline V gene (reference sequence), the CDR1 and CDR2 loops are SEHNR and FQNEAQ. The germline V end is reduced by 4 bases and the J end by 6 bases; junction bases left unmatched: 15.

To prepare the library, multiplex PCR was applied. The reads were generated on an Illumina HiSeq 4000. TCR beta libraries were built with iRepertoire HTBI primers and Arm-PCR amplification of CDR3 regions. Before sequencing, the PCR products underwent gel purification. Concerning the study's data processing: Gene usage analysis of CDR3 amino acid clonotypes relied on the 60 to 65 TRBV and around 14 TRBJ segments identified across samples. COPE and FqMerger were used to merge filtered high-quality paired reads into contigs. BLAST was used to align contigs to IMGT TRBV, TRBD and TRBJ reference genes, with CDR3 defined following IMGT. Highly expanded clones were defined as clonotypes with a frequency above 0.1%. Repertoire diversity was measured by Shannon entropy, and V-J evenness by the Gini coefficient. Public clonotypes were defined as clonotypes shared by more than one individual. Using fastp at Q25 and MiXCR, TCRdb reprocessed the public reads and kept productive beta chains. Records with the same CDR3 protein are collapsed into one entry carrying the most frequent genes and DNA. The V and J calls and clone size are TCRdb's, not the authors'. The sample profile shows more than 400,000 distinct CDR3 sequences; under 20% of them were found once. 12% of the sample rests with the top ten.

The data were also submitted as part of a second study, on T cells in Graves' hyperthyroidism and ophthalmopathy. As that second study puts it: Stable Graves' hyperthyroidism was defined as no progression to ophthalmopathy during 18 months of follow-up. Hyperthyroidism patients were newly diagnosed, with disease duration under 2 months, and aged 18 to 65 years. Any patient with an uncontrolled infection, another autoimmune disease, pregnancy or lactation was excluded. Clinical symptoms, serum thyroxine and TRAb, thyroid ultrasound, and orbital computed tomography formed the basis for the diagnoses. A first-round RT-PCR of the TCR CDR3 used the HTBI primer set with the Qiagen OneStep RT-PCR kit. Blood samples also contained most of the expanded thyroid clonotypes (frequency above 0.001), which suggests that blood repertoires may reflect thyroid immune responses. A model built on a 13 V-J signature distinguished ophthalmopathy from stable hyperthyroidism, reaching about 89% sensitivity and about 81% specificity in cross-validation and 80%/75% in testing. In validation, the model predicted progression to ophthalmopathy with 55% to 71% sensitivity and less than 80% specificity, a median of about 6.7 months before onset. To identify TCR V-J signatures that set the groups apart, the researchers used a discovery cohort of 100 or so patients, made up of roughly 45 with Graves' ophthalmopathy and about 59 with stable Graves' hyperthyroidism. An independent validation cohort of 18 to 20 hyperthyroidism patients and about 16 patients who later progressed to ophthalmopathy tested prospective prediction of ophthalmopathy. The 95 to 100 discovery patients were randomly divided into training and test sets at a 7:3 ratio. In roughly six Graves' hyperthyroidism patients, the study also compared T-cell repertoires from thyroid tissue with T-cell repertoires from blood. Once sampling was done, hyperthyroidism patients were given methimazole at a starting dose of 30 mg daily, whereas ophthalmopathy patients were given high-dose intravenous methylprednisolone. A second multiplex PCR round built the libraries, followed by size selection and purification. The libraries were sequenced on an Illumina HiSeq2000 using paired-end 100 bp reads. SOAPnuke was used to process the raw data, throwing out any read that contained adapters or uncalled bases, had a mean Phred below 15, or lacked an exact constant-primer or identifier match. COPE v1.2.5 was used to merge high-quality paired reads, and clonotypes were defined as unique nucleotide sequences. MiTCR v1.1 was used to align the clonotypes against IMGT TRBV, TRBD and TRBJ reference segments. Only V-J combinations with frequency above 0.0001, covering 99% to 99.2% of repertoires, were analysed. A TCS score was defined as the ratio between F50 (clonal expansion) and ExV (chaos), using BLOSUM62-based TCRdist between CDR3 peptides within each V-J. Welch's t-statistics and random forest reduced 500 to 550 V-J features to 10 to 15, which were used in a naive Bayes classifier (R e1071). No statistical method was used to set the sample size in advance, and investigators knew the group allocation. The paper reports TCR Vbeta CDR3 sequencing of approximately 140 peripheral blood samples: approximately 41 ophthalmopathy, approximately 74 hyperthyroidism and around 17 progressor patients.

The specimen was peripheral blood mononuclear cells (PBMCs), collected at new diagnosis, from a patient treated with antithyroid drugs. The chain employs TRBV7-9 and TRBJ2-7, and 7 bases in between align with TRBD1. This TCR was sampled from a man aged 35-49 years with Graves disease. Donor details come from another sample of the same person, matched by shared clones. The base sequence is TGTGCCAGCAGCTCCGGAACGGGACAGTCGGGGTTCGAGCAGTACTTC. Its protein product is CASSSGTGQSGFEQYF.